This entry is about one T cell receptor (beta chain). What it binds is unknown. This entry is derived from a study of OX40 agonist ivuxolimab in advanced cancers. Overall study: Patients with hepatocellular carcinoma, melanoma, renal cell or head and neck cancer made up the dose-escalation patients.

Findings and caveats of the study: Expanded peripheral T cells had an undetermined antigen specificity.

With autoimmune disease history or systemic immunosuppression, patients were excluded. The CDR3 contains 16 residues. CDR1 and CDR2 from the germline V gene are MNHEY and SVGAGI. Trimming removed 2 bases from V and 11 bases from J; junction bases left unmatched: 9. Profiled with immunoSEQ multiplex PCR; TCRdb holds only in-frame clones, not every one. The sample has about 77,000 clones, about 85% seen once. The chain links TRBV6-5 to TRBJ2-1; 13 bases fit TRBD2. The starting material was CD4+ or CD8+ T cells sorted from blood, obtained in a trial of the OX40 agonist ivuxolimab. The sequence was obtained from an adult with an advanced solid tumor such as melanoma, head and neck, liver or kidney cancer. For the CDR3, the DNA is TGTGCCAGCAGTTACACGACGGGACTAGCGGGGTTAAAGCAGTTCTTC. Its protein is CASSYTTGLAGLKQFF.